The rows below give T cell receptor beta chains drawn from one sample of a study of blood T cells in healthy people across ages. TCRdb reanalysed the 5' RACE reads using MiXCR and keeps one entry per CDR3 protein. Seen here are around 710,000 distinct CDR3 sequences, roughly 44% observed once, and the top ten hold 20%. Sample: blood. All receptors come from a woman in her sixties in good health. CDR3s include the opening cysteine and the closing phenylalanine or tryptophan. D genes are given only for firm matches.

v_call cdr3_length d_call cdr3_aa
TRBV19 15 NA CASSIGQGAAETQYF
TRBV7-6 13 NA CASSFDPNYEQYF
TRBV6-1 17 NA CASSARWGHRVNSPLHF
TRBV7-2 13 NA CASSYDRSAEQYF
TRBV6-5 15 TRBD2 CASSGLAPGTNEQYF
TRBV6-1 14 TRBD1 CASVRDRLNYGYTF
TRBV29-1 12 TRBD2 CSAGGIAYEQYF
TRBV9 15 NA CASSVHGSVNTEAFF
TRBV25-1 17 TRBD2 CASSQVASGRAANEQFF
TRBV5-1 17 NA CASSFIPQGSGANVLTF
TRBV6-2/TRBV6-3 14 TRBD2 CASSYGTSADTQYF
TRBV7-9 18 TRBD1 CASSSSSKTGTDAYGYTF
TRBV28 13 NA CASRMDNQETQYF
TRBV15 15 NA CATSRLDRNQETQYF
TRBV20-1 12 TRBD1 CRLGGRADTQYF
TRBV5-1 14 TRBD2 CASSSGGSDNEQFF
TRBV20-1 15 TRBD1 CSARNLGQGLETQYF
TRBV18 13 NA CASSPRDSSEAFF
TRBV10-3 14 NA CAISEGALTGELFF
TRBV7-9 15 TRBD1 CASSPIQGEVTEAFF
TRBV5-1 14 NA CASSHASTPHGYTF
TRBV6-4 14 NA CASSDGGAHNEQFF
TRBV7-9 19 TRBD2 CASELGLAGPRSSYNEQFF